Shown below are 13 T cell receptor beta chains from a single sample sequenced in a study of radiotherapy plus CTLA-4 blockade in lung cancer. Clones were sequenced by immunoSEQ multiplex PCR, and TCRdb holds only the in-frame ones, with some missing. This table has under 90,000 clones, less than 80% appearing once. Sequenced material: peripheral blood, taken from a patient treated with radiotherapy plus ipilimumab. The receptors stem from a human donor with non-small cell lung cancer that progressed on radiotherapy plus ipilimumab.

CDR3 coding DNA: TGTGCCAGCAGCCAAGCCGGACACAACAATGAGCAGTTCTTC. This encodes CASSQAGHNNEQFF. The chain joins TRBV4-2 to TRBJ2-1; D might be TRBD1 (5 bases). The CDR3 has 14 amino acids. Germline lookup yields CDR1 LGHNA and CDR2 YNFKEQ. The V gene lost 1 base and the J gene lost 5 bases, with 9 bases spanning the gap.

The chain is built from TRBV4-1 and TRBJ1-4, with D hard to call. Germline CDR1 and CDR2: MGHRA and YSYEKL. The length of the CDR3 is 17 residues. The V end was cut by 1 base, the J end by 7 bases, with 19 bases between. CDR3 region: CASSQGVVLGIGEKLFF. CDR3 DNA: TGCGCCAGCAGCCAAGGGGTTGTTTTGGGGATTGGTGAAAAACTGTTTTTT.

The gene calls are TRBV7-8 and TRBJ2-7, with 11 bases fitting TRBD2. V lost 3 bases to trimming and J lost 6 bases; unmatched junction nucleotides: 19. Germline-derived CDR1 and CDR2 are SGHVS and FQNEAQ. The CDR3 extends over 19 amino acids. CDR3 amino acids: CASSFPGSPVGLAGGEQYF. The CDR3 DNA reads as TGTGCCAGCAGCTTCCCGGGGAGTCCCGTCGGCCTAGCGGGGGGCGAGCAGTACTTC.

The V gene is TRBV7-2, the J gene TRBJ1-1; TRBD1 aligns across 7 bases. The length of the CDR3 is 14 residues. V lost 1 base to trimming and J lost 7 bases; unmatched junction nucleotides: 6. Germline V CDR1 and CDR2: SGHTA, FQGNSA. CDR3 nucleotides: TGTGCCAGCAGCTTAGGGACAGGCGGGGGTGAAGCTTTCTTT. This encodes CASSLGTGGGEAFF.

The CDR3 is CASSYLGQGAYNEQFF. The CDR3 DNA is TGTGCCAGCAGTTATTTGGGACAGGGGGCCTACAATGAGCAGTTCTTC. This chain connects TRBV28 to TRBJ2-1; 11 nucleotides match TRBD1. The germline V gene has CDR1 MDHEN and CDR2 SYDVKM. V shed 4 bases, J shed 2 bases, and the junction held 4 bases outside the gene matches. There are 16 residues in the CDR3.

V usage is TRBV6-5 and J usage is TRBJ1-5, with D unclear. This CDR3 contains 13 residues. Germline V gene data show CDR1 as MNHEY and CDR2 as SVGAGI. The ends were cut back, 2 bases at V and 7 bases at J, with 9 bases in the middle. CDR3: CASSYLEGQPQHF. The CDR3, as DNA: TGTGCCAGCAGTTACCTGGAGGGACAGCCCCAGCATTTT.

DNA for the CDR3: TGCAGCGCGACACCCGGGACAGGGGGGGTCTACGAGCAGTACTTC. Protein product: CSATPGTGGVYEQYF. J is TRBJ2-7 and V is TRBV29-1; 11 nucleotides match TRBD1. CDR1 is SQVTM, CDR2 ANQGSEA, per germline. Trimming removed 7 bases from V and 3 bases from J; junction bases left unmatched: 11. This CDR3 has 15 residues.

The chain carries TRBV9 and TRBJ1-5; possible D gene TRBD1, 6 bases. The germline V and J ends were trimmed by 3 bases and 5 bases, with 12 bases remaining between them. This CDR3 has 14 residues. Germline lookup yields CDR1 SGDLS and CDR2 YYNGEE. In DNA, the CDR3 is TGTGCCAGCAGCGCCCAGGGGTCCGATCAGCCCCAGCATTTT. This translates into CASSAQGSDQPQHF.

This chain uses TRBV4-1 with TRBJ1-1, with D maybe TRBD1 (6 bases). Per the germline V gene, CDR1 is MGHRA and CDR2 is YSYEKL. V shed 7 bases and J shed 4 bases, with 13 bases lying between them. This CDR3 has 13 residues. DNA of the CDR3: TGCGCCAGCACGGGGCAGGGGCCCACTGAAGCTTTCTTT. It yields the protein CASTGQGPTEAFF.

This chain connects TRBV4-1 to TRBJ1-2; D unclear. Germline loops: CDR1 MGHRA, CDR2 YSYEKL. V lost 4 bases to trimming and J lost 6 bases, with 15 bases between them. This CDR3 is built from 14 residues. For the CDR3, the DNA is TGCGCCAGCAGCCCGGGGAGGGCTGGTGATGGCTACACCTTC. Encoded protein: CASSPGRAGDGYTF.

This clone was seen just once. CDR3 amino acids: CASSSTLTGGYNEQFF. The DNA for the CDR3 is TGTGCCAGCAGCTCGACCTTGACAGGGGGCTACAATGAGCAGTTCTTC. V and J are TRBV5-5 and TRBJ2-1, with 9 nucleotides matching TRBD1. The CDR3 extends over 16 amino acids. Trimming cost V 3 bases and J 3 bases; bases outside gene matches: 7. From germline, CDR1 is SGHKS and CDR2 YYEKEE (reference sequence).

The genes are TRBV4-3 and TRBJ2-2; D is possibly TRBD1 (6 bases). This CDR3 comprises 16 residues. V was clipped by 4 bases and J by 6 bases, with 18 bases between them. Germline CDR1 reads LGHNA; CDR2 reads YSLEER. In DNA, the CDR3 is TGCGCCAGCAGCCCCTTAGGGGGTGGGGGTGCCGGGGAGCTGTTTTTT. It encodes CASSPLGGGGAGELFF.

This rearrangement joins TRBV4-1 to TRBJ1-5; unclear D gene. Germline CDR1 MGHRA, CDR2 YSYEKL. V was cut by 4 bases and J by 0 bases, with 10 bases left in between. The CDR3 contains 15 residues. The CDR3 coding sequence is TGCGCCAGCAGCCCGAGGAGGGATAGCAATCAGCCCCAGCATTTT. It codes for CASSPRRDSNQPQHF.